The 11 T cell receptor beta chains given below trace back to one sample, sequenced in a study of shared clonotypes between healthy human individuals. The repertoire was sequenced with immunoSEQ multiplex PCR; TCRdb's copy has only in-frame clones and lacks some. This sample has hundreds of thousands of clones; less than 98% occur once, and the top ten carry roughly 0.055%. The sample consisted of naive CD4+ T cells sorted from blood. Subset of the sample: CD45RA+ positively selected. The receptors come from a woman aged 25 to 39 in good health.

Notes on this clone: Other DNA sequences within the sample encode an identical CDR3. The rearrangement links TRBV5-1 to TRBJ1-1; no clear D gene. V was shortened by 4 bases and J by 4 bases, with 11 bases between the two germline ends. CDR1 and CDR2 from the germline V gene are SGHRS and YFSETQ. The CDR3 has 13 residues. In nucleotides, the CDR3 is TGCGCCAGCAGCCTGACGCTGGGCACTGAAGCTTTCTTT. Translation gives CASSLTLGTEAFF.

This clone was detected only once. The chain is built from TRBV18 and TRBJ2-7; 7 nucleotides line up with TRBD1. Germline V gene sequence: CDR1 KGHSH, CDR2 LQKENI. The V gene end was trimmed by 5 bases and the J gene end by 2 bases; junction bases not matched to a gene: 15. CDR3 size: 17 residues. The CDR3 here is CASSFTPPGTVPYEQYF. CDR3 sequence (DNA): TGTGCCAGCTCATTTACCCCCCCGGGGACAGTACCCTACGAGCAGTACTTC. Looking up the rest from reference TRBV18 and TRBJ2-7 gives the full variable domain: NAGVMQNPRHLVRRRGQEARLRCSPMKGHSHVYWYRQLPEEGLKFMVYLQKENIIDESGMPKERFSAEFPKEGPSILRIQQVVRGDSAAYFCASSFTPPGTVPYEQYFGPGTRLTVT.

This chain joins TRBV27 and TRBJ1-4; 7 bases align to TRBD1. The V gene end was trimmed by 2 bases and the J gene end by 12 bases; junction bases not matched to a gene: 6. CDR3 length: 13 amino acids. Looked up from germline, CDR1 is MNHEY and CDR2 is SMNVEV (reference sequence). The CDR3: CASSLKQGSELFF. In nucleotides, the CDR3 is TGTGCCAGCAGTTTAAAACAGGGGTCCGAACTGTTTTTT.

This sequence joins TRBV28 and TRBJ1-3; D remains unclear. The CDR3 is made up of 16 amino acids. Per germline, CDR1 MDHEN and CDR2 SYDVKM. The V gene lost 3 bases and the J gene lost 3 bases, with 15 bases spanning the gap. The CDR3 nucleotides are TGTGCCAGCAGTTTGTTCAGGCAGAGCTTTGGAAACACCATATATTTT. It is translated as CASSLFRQSFGNTIYF.

This chain links TRBV5-1 with TRBJ2-5; no clear D gene. Near its end, the DNA agrees better with TRBJ2-7, so the J call may be wrong. Germline V gene data show CDR1 as SGHRS and CDR2 as YFSETQ. The CDR3 contains 14 residues. This chain's CDR3 is CASSLGAQLGEQYF. As DNA, the CDR3 is TGCGCCAGCAGCTTAGGAGCCCAACTGGGCGAGCAGTACTTC.

This clone has a single count. The rearrangement links TRBV19 to TRBJ1-4; D gene ambiguous. The CDR3 extends over 14 amino acids. The germline V gene has CDR1 LNHDA and CDR2 SQIVND (reference sequence). V lost 5 bases, J lost 8 bases, and 15 bases lay in between. This chain's CDR3 is CASSRGGIQEKLFF. The CDR3 nucleotides read TGTGCCAGTAGTCGCGGCGGGATTCAGGAAAAACTGTTTTTT.

V usage is TRBV5-6 and J usage is TRBJ2-5; TRBD1 matches 9 bases. V was clipped by 7 bases and J by 5 bases; unmatched bases: 9. Germline lookup yields CDR1 SGHDT and CDR2 YYEEEE. There are 14 residues in the CDR3. The CDR3 reads CASSRDRVAETQYF. In DNA, the CDR3 is TGTGCCAGCTCCCGGGACAGGGTTGCGGAGACCCAGTACTTC.

CDR3 protein: CASSPPASGRRDEQFF. CDR3 in DNA: TGTGCCAGTAGTCCGCCCGCTAGCGGGAGACGGGATGAGCAGTTCTTC. The genes are TRBV19 and TRBJ2-1; 10 bases map to TRBD2. V lost 5 bases to trimming and J lost 8 bases; unmatched junction nucleotides: 12. The CDR3 is made up of 16 amino acids. Germline V gene data show CDR1 as LNHDA and CDR2 as SQIVND (reference sequence). The variable domain in full, with the rest retrieved from reference TRBV19 and TRBJ2-1, is DGGITQSPKYLFRKEGQNVTLSCEQNLNHDAMYWYRQDPGQGLRLIYYSQIVNDFQKGDIAEGYSVSREKKESFPLTVTSAQKNPTAFYLCASSPPASGRRDEQFFGPGTRLTVL.

The chain employs TRBV5-1 and TRBJ2-1; 12 bases are a match to TRBD2. After removal of 4 bases from V and 5 bases from J, the junction contained 7 bases not matched to a gene. Germline values: CDR1 SGHRS, CDR2 YFSETQ. The CDR3 totals 16 residues. This CDR3 is CASSPKRLAGDNEQFF. The CDR3 DNA follows: TGCGCCAGCAGCCCGAAGCGACTAGCGGGAGACAATGAGCAGTTCTTC.

The chain employs TRBV9 and TRBJ2-7; 10 positions agree with TRBD1. V shed 2 bases, J shed 3 bases, and the junction held 8 bases outside the gene matches. The CDR3 has 16 amino acids. Germline V lookup: CDR1 SGDLS, CDR2 YYNGEE. The CDR3 here is CASSVAGTGDLYEQYF. The CDR3 DNA is TGTGCCAGCAGCGTGGCGGGGACAGGGGATCTCTACGAGCAGTACTTC.

This clone was observed a single time. This sequence joins TRBV13 and TRBJ1-1; 7 bases are shared with TRBD1. The germline V gene has CDR1 PRHDT and CDR2 FYEKMQ (reference sequence). Unmatched junction bases numbered 11, after V lost 5 bases and J lost 5 bases. The CDR3 totals 15 residues. In DNA, the CDR3 is TGTGCCAGCAGCCCACACAGGGGCCTACGAACTGAAGCTTTCTTT. This sequence encodes CASSPHRGLRTEAFF.